Listed below are T cell receptor beta chains from one sample, sequenced in a study of blood T cell repertoires in COVID-19. Measured with immunoSEQ multiplex PCR; TCRdb has only the in-frame clones, and not every one. The data show over 65,000 clones, 80% to 90% seen once. The sequencing sample was made of peripheral blood. The receptors were sampled from a human donor in a cohort sampled during active COVID-19. The CDR3 runs from the conserved cysteine through the conserved F or W. A D gene is named only where the DNA matches it firmly. Size is omitted from some rows. Given values are once, few, many or a class for expanded clones.

clone_size d_call j_call v_call cdr3_aa cdr3_nt
NA TRBD2 TRBJ2-1 TRBV4-2 CASSQDVSGLAGSEQFF TGTGCCAGCAGCCAAGATGTAAGTGGACTAGCGGGAAGTGAGCAGTTCTTC
NA TRBD2 TRBJ2-6 TRBV10-2 CASSRLAGASGANVLTF TGCGCCAGCAGTCGACTAGCGGGGGCCTCTGGGGCCAACGTCCTGACTTTC
NA TRBD2 TRBJ2-1 TRBV28 CASATHRGVYNEQFF TGTGCCAGCGCCACCCATCGGGGGGTATACAATGAGCAGTTCTTC
NA NA TRBJ2-1 TRBV7-9 CASSLGRGSPRNEQFF TGTGCCAGCAGCTTAGGGCGAGGGAGCCCCCGGAATGAGCAGTTCTTC
NA NA TRBJ2-5 TRBV18 CASSPDPGETQYF TGTGCCAGCTCACCGGACCCGGGGGAGACCCAGTACTTC
NA NA TRBJ2-7 TRBV29-1 CSVDRGGGGTHEQYF TGCAGCGTCGATAGAGGCGGTGGGGGGACCCACGAGCAGTACTTC
once NA TRBJ1-2 TRBV10-1 CASRGGLTINYGYTF TGCGCCAGCAGGGGAGGGCTTACCATCAACTATGGCTACACCTTC
NA NA TRBJ1-3 TRBV19 CASSVQGRNTIYF TGTGCCAGTAGCGTACAGGGACGGAACACCATATATTTT
NA TRBD1 TRBJ1-1 TRBV11-2 CASSLETPPRTGTAFF TGTGCCAGCAGCTTAGAGACCCCGCCAAGGACAGGGACGGCTTTCTTT
NA TRBD2 TRBJ2-7 TRBV7-3 CASSLGGGARAYEQYF TGCGCCAGCAGCTTAGGCGGGGGGGCACGGGCCTACGAGCAGTACTTC
few NA TRBJ1-6 TRBV7-8 CASSHAGDAPLHF TGTGCCAGCAGCCATGCGGGGGATGCACCCCTCCACTTT
NA TRBD1 TRBJ2-1 TRBV29-1 CSVPGQGMNNEQFF TGCAGCGTTCCAGGACAGGGAATGAACAATGAGCAGTTCTTC
NA NA TRBJ2-7 TRBV7-8 CASSKRGTLSHEQYF TGTGCCAGCAGTAAAAGGGGGACATTATCCCACGAGCAGTACTTC
once NA TRBJ2-3 TRBV6-5 CASSSTGGTTGTQYF TGTGCCAGCAGTTCGACTGGAGGAACGACGGGCACGCAGTATTTT
NA TRBD2 TRBJ2-3 TRBV9 CASSYPSGRAGWNTQYF TGTGCCAGCAGCTACCCTAGCGGGAGGGCCGGTTGGAATACGCAGTATTTT
once NA TRBJ2-7 TRBV30 CAWSVRGGPYEQYF TGTGCCTGGAGTGTACGGGGTGGCCCCTACGAGCAGTACTTC
NA NA TRBJ1-1 TRBV2 CASSEVGEGTEAFF TGTGCCAGCAGTGAAGTAGGGGAGGGCACTGAAGCTTTCTTT
NA NA TRBJ2-7 TRBV28 CASSLRGYYISYEQYF TGTGCCAGCAGTTTAAGAGGGTACTACATCTCCTACGAGCAGTACTTC
NA TRBD2 TRBJ2-5 TRBV6-1 CASSDSGRGRETQYF TGTGCCAGCAGTGATAGCGGGAGGGGCCGAGAGACCCAGTACTTC
NA TRBD2 TRBJ2-3 TRBV7-3 CASSLGVSGSTDTQYF TGTGCCAGCAGCTTAGGGGTTAGCGGGAGCACAGATACGCAGTATTTT
NA TRBD2 TRBJ2-1 TRBV27 CASGIAGGSYNEQFF TGTGCCAGCGGGATAGCGGGAGGGTCATACAATGAGCAGTTCTTC
NA NA TRBJ1-1 TRBV6-5 CASSRTGWAEAFF TGTGCCAGCAGTAGAACAGGGTGGGCTGAAGCTTTCTTT
NA TRBD1 TRBJ2-7 TRBV6-6 CASAGTVVYEQYF TGTGCCAGCGCCGGGACAGTCGTCTACGAGCAGTACTTC
NA NA TRBJ2-2 TRBV12-3/TRBV12-4 CASSRITGELFF TGTGCCAGCAGTCGTATCACCGGGGAGCTGTTTTTT
NA TRBD1 TRBJ2-7 TRBV3-1/TRBV3-2 CASSQAGQGSYEQYF TGTGCCAGCAGCCAGGCGGGACAGGGCTCCTACGAGCAGTACTTC
NA TRBD2 TRBJ2-1 TRBV27 CASSLYLTSGRTGEQFF TGTGCCAGCAGTTTGTACCTGACTAGCGGGAGGACCGGCGAGCAGTTCTTC
NA NA TRBJ2-4 TRBV9 CASSPRPDSTKNIQYF TGTGCCAGCAGCCCCCGCCCGGACAGTACTAAAAACATTCAGTACTTC
NA NA TRBJ1-5 TRBV11-2 CASSLTGWPQHF TGTGCCAGCAGCTTGACAGGATGGCCCCAGCATTTT
few NA TRBJ1-2 TRBV24-1 CATHTDRNGYTF TGTGCCACCCACACAGATAGGAATGGCTACACCTTC
NA NA TRBJ2-1 TRBV6-5 CASSQRSSYNEQFF TGTGCCAGCTCGCAGCGGAGCTCCTACAATGAGCAGTTCTTC
NA TRBD2 TRBJ2-3 TRBV5-6 CASSLSVKRETDTQYF TGTGCCAGCAGCTTGTCGGTTAAGCGGGAGACAGATACGCAGTATTTT
few TRBD2 TRBJ2-3 TRBV5-1 CASSRAGLGADTQYF TGCGCCAGCAGCAGAGCGGGACTAGGGGCAGATACGCAGTATTTT
NA NA TRBJ2-1 TRBV24-1 CATRDRGRKEFF TGTGCCACCAGAGATCGTGGGAGGAAAGAGTTCTTC
NA TRBD2 TRBJ2-7 TRBV27 CASRDSGSGGDYEQYF TGTGCCAGCAGGGATAGCGGGAGTGGAGGGGACTACGAGCAGTACTTC
NA TRBD2 TRBJ2-2 TRBV4-1 CASSQARGSENTGELFF TGCGCCAGCAGCCAAGCCCGCGGGAGTGAGAACACCGGGGAGCTGTTTTTT
NA NA TRBJ2-3 TRBV28 CASGRGTIDTQYF TGTGCCAGCGGCCGGGGAACAATTGATACGCAGTATTTT
NA NA TRBJ1-2 TRBV15 CATSRGDSYGYTF TGTGCCACCAGCAGAGGAGACAGCTATGGCTACACCTTC
once TRBD2 TRBJ2-7 TRBV7-9 CASSPLAGERYEQYF TGTGCCAGCAGCCCACTAGCGGGAGAAAGGTACGAGCAGTACTTC
NA TRBD1 TRBJ1-2 TRBV30 CAWSTGGGAYGYTF TGTGCCTGGAGTACAGGGGGCGGCGCCTATGGCTACACCTTC